One TCR beta chain is described in this entry. No antigen is known for it. This sample stems from a study of monozygotic twins with cystic fibrosis. The study, taken as a whole, reports: Monozygotic CF twin pairs shared significantly more nucleotide-identical clonotypes than unrelated CF individuals did.

Clones were sequenced by immunoSEQ multiplex PCR, and TCRdb holds only the in-frame ones, with some missing. Of roughly 10,000 clones detected, approximately 99.4% appear once; the ten largest clones hold roughly 0.4%. The sample taken for sequencing was blood. The TCR comes from a man between 18 and 35 years old with cystic fibrosis.

In nucleotides, the CDR3 is TGTGCCAGCTCACCACCTCCCGGGACACAGAAAAACATTCAGTACTTC. It specifies CASSPPPGTQKNIQYF. The chain links TRBV18 to TRBJ2-4; tentatively, D is TRBD1 (6 bases). The CDR3 is 16 amino acids. V lost 0 bases and J lost 4, with 13 bases in between. CDR1 and CDR2 (germline): KGHSH, LQKENI.